These T cell receptor beta chains were read from a single sample in a study of T cells in Graves' hyperthyroidism and ophthalmopathy. TCRdb re-derived calls from the multiplex PCR reads in MiXCR, one entry per CDR3 protein. The sample carries about 560,000 distinct CDR3 sequences, approximately 15% recorded once. The sequencing sample was made of blood. The source is a woman between 18 and 29 years old with Graves' hyperthyroidism. The CDR3 runs from the conserved cysteine through the conserved F or W. A D gene is named only where the DNA matches it firmly. Clone size is stated in some rows and not others, as once, few, many or a class when expanded.

TRBJ1-2,TRBD1,TRBV6-1,few,CASSSLIRDSYGYTF,TGTGCCAGCAGTTCGCTAATCCGGGACAGCTATGGCTACACCTTC
TRBJ1-2,-,TRBV11-1,many,CASSLKGFYGYTF,TGTGCCAGCAGCTTAAAGGGATTCTATGGCTACACCTTC
TRBJ2-1,-,TRBV19,-,CASSIKGSLIGNEQFF,TGTGCCAGTAGTATCAAGGGCAGTTTAATTGGCAATGAGCAGTTCTTC
TRBJ2-7,TRBD2,TRBV2,few,CASSRFVYGTSGSKSSYEQYF,TGTGCCAGCAGCCGCTTCGTTTACGGGACTAGCGGGAGTAAGAGCTCCTACGAGCAGTACTTC
TRBJ1-5,-,TRBV20-1,few,CSARDPLGVANQPQHF,TGCAGTGCTAGAGATCCCTTAGGGGTCGCCAATCAGCCCCAGCATTTT
TRBJ1-3,-,TRBV7-9,many,CASSSSGPGNTIYF,TGTGCCAGCAGCTCCTCAGGGCCTGGAAACACCATATATTTT
TRBJ1-1,TRBD1,TRBV25-1,-,CASSALDREAGTEAFF,TGTGCCAGCAGTGCCCTAGACAGGGAGGCGGGAACTGAAGCTTTCTTT
TRBJ2-1,TRBD2,TRBV5-8,few,CASSQAGGAYNEQFF,TGTGCCAGCAGTCAGGCGGGAGGGGCTTACAATGAGCAGTTCTTC
TRBJ2-3,-,TRBV7-2,many,CASSLVVGKSTDTQYF,TGTGCCAGCAGCTTAGTAGTGGGGAAGAGCACAGATACGCAGTATTTT
TRBJ1-1,TRBD1,TRBV12-3/TRBV12-4,-,CASSFTQGDTEAFF,TGTGCCAGCAGTTTCACTCAGGGGGACACTGAAGCTTTCTTT
TRBJ1-2,TRBD1,TRBV2,many,CASSFDRAYGYTF,TGTGCCAGCAGTTTTGACAGGGCCTATGGCTACACCTTC
TRBJ1-1,TRBD1,TRBV12-3/TRBV12-4,many,CASSADRAMMNTEAFF,TGTGCCAGCAGTGCGGACAGGGCAATGATGAACACTGAAGCTTTCTTT
TRBJ2-1,-,TRBV18,many,CASSPPGGTNNEQFF,TGTGCCAGCTCACCCCCAGGGGGGACTAACAATGAGCAGTTCTTC
TRBJ2-1,TRBD2,TRBV28,many,CASKSGSRYNEQFF,TGTGCCAGCAAAAGCGGGAGTAGGTACAATGAGCAGTTCTTC
TRBJ2-5,-,TRBV29-1,-,CSVEKRLGETQYF,TGCAGCGTTGAGAAAAGATTGGGGGAGACCCAGTACTTC
TRBJ2-2,-,TRBV12-3/TRBV12-4,-,CASSRNQLGLGGELFF,TGTGCCAGCAGTCGTAACCAGTTGGGGCTCGGCGGGGAGCTGTTTTTT
TRBJ2-1,-,TRBV5-1,many,CASSPTDPWDEQFF,TGCGCCAGCAGCCCAACGGACCCGTGGGATGAGCAGTTCTTC
TRBJ2-7,-,TRBV7-2,-,CASSISGQATYEQYF,TGTGCCAGCAGTATTAGCGGACAGGCTACCTACGAGCAGTACTTC
TRBJ1-1,-,TRBV28,many,CASTTGNTEAFF,TGTGCCAGCACCACAGGGAACACTGAAGCTTTCTTT
TRBJ1-1,TRBD1,TRBV5-1,few,CASSLGDRGRYKGEAFF,TGCGCCAGCAGCTTGGGGGACAGGGGACGGTATAAAGGTGAAGCTTTCTTT
TRBJ2-7,-,TRBV7-2,few,CASSLESGRSYEQYF,TGTGCCAGCAGCTTAGAGTCAGGGCGCTCCTACGAGCAGTACTTC
TRBJ2-7,-,TRBV5-1,-,CASSLVSDKGYEQYF,TGCGCCAGCAGCTTGGTGTCCGATAAAGGGTACGAGCAGTACTTC
TRBJ2-7,TRBD2,TRBV7-2,-,CASSALLAGGYEQYF,TGTGCCAGCAGCGCCCTACTAGCGGGAGGGTACGAGCAGTACTTC
TRBJ2-6,-,TRBV28,few,CASRDGSSGANVLTF,TGTGCCAGCAGGGACGGGAGCTCTGGGGCCAACGTCCTGACTTTC
TRBJ2-5,TRBD2,TRBV15,-,CATSSGGFQETQYF,TGTGCCACCAGTAGCGGGGGGTTCCAAGAGACCCAGTACTTC
TRBJ2-2,TRBD2,TRBV20-1,-,CSAKPLLAGHNTGELFF,TGCAGTGCTAAGCCACTACTAGCGGGACATAACACCGGGGAGCTGTTTTTT
TRBJ2-7,-,TRBV20-1,many,CSARMASGSYEQYF,TGCAGTGCTAGAATGGCGAGCGGGTCCTACGAGCAGTACTTC
TRBJ2-1,-,TRBV29-1,many,CSVDGNEQFF,TGCAGCGTTGATGGCAATGAGCAGTTCTTC
TRBJ2-1,TRBD2,TRBV11-2,many,CASSLDFPGGSYNEQFF,TGTGCCAGCAGCTTAGATTTTCCGGGAGGGAGCTACAATGAGCAGTTCTTC
TRBJ2-5,-,TRBV2,few,CASSPLWGQETQYF,TGTGCCAGCAGTCCACTGTGGGGCCAAGAGACCCAGTACTTC
TRBJ2-5,TRBD1,TRBV6-5,many,CASSYSFGTEETQYF,TGTGCCAGCAGTTACTCGTTCGGGACAGAAGAGACCCAGTACTTC
TRBJ2-3,-,TRBV18,many,CASSPKTLDRADTQYF,TGTGCCAGCTCACCAAAGACCCTGGACCGGGCAGATACGCAGTATTTT
TRBJ2-5,TRBD2,TRBV6-1,many,CASTEAKDSALAGWEYQETQYF,TGTGCCAGCACCGAAGCTAAGGACAGCGCTCTAGCGGGATGGGAGTACCAAGAGACCCAGTACTTC
TRBJ1-6,-,TRBV2,many,CAEGTRDNSPLHF,TGTGCCGAAGGGACACGTGATAATTCACCCCTCCACTTT
TRBJ1-2,-,TRBV5-6,few,CASSLGWGDYGYTF,TGTGCCAGCAGCTTGGGTTGGGGTGACTATGGCTACACCTTC
TRBJ1-4,TRBD1,TRBV3-1,many,CASSTRTGRGEKLFF,TGTGCCAGCAGCACACGGACAGGGAGAGGTGAAAAACTGTTTTTT
TRBJ2-1,TRBD2,TRBV5-1,-,CASRSSGGGGNEQFF,TGCGCCAGCAGGTCCAGCGGGGGGGGTGGCAATGAGCAGTTCTTC
TRBJ1-1,TRBD1,TRBV11-1,many,CASSLSTGAPWAFF,TGTGCCAGCAGCTTGAGTACAGGGGCCCCGTGGGCTTTCTTT
TRBJ1-2,TRBD1,TRBV29-1,few,CSVETGAGGYTF,TGCAGCGTGGAGACAGGGGCTGGTGGCTACACCTTC
TRBJ2-7,-,TRBV7-8,many,CASSENPYEQYF,TGTGCCAGCTCTGAGAATCCCTACGAGCAGTACTTC
TRBJ2-7,-,TRBV11-2,many,CASSLGASRPYEQYF,TGTGCCAGCAGCTTAGGGGCTAGCAGACCTTACGAGCAGTACTTC
TRBJ1-2,-,TRBV12-3/TRBV12-4,-,CASSPHGYGGYTF,TGTGCCAGCAGTCCCCACGGGTACGGTGGCTACACCTTC
TRBJ2-1,TRBD2,TRBV20-1,once,CSTTRWGGPSEGFFF,TGCAGTACCACCCGTTGGGGGGGTCCTAGTGAAGGGTTCTTCTTC
TRBJ2-3,-,TRBV2,many,CASRAGTSTDTQYF,TGTGCCAGCAGAGCAGGAACCTCCACAGATACGCAGTATTTT
TRBJ1-2,TRBD1,TRBV29-1,-,CSTRTQGAVPLTNGYTF,TGCAGCACGAGAACACAGGGGGCGGTCCCCTTAACTAATGGCTACACCTTC
TRBJ2-1,TRBD2,TRBV20-1,-,CSARGTSGGYNEQFF,TGCAGTGCGAGAGGGACTAGCGGGGGTTACAATGAGCAGTTCTTC
TRBJ2-5,TRBD2,TRBV7-9,many,CASSSGTSVETQYF,TGTGCCAGCAGCTCCGGGACTAGCGTAGAGACCCAGTACTTC